This T cell receptor (beta chain) was recorded in a study of T-cell reconstitution after alpha-beta-depleted transplantation in children. Whole-study results and caveats: Counts and diversity of T cells one year after transplant came mostly from newly produced T cells. It was surviving recipient T cells and thymic progenitors that gave some patients high TCRbeta diversity at day 60.

TCRbeta library preparation incorporated unique molecular identifiers. MiXCR, applied by TCRdb to the PCR reads, yields one record per CDR3 protein. The sample has approximately 27,000 distinct CDR3 sequences, roughly 19% seen once; the top ten hold 35%. The CDR3 runs to 14 residues. The V gene's germline CDR1 is SGHAT and CDR2 FQNNGV. Trimming stripped 3 bases from V and 0 bases from J, with 8 bases between. Many counts were recorded for this clonotype. Its antigen is as yet unknown. The specimen comprised PBMCs, mostly from graft donor cells, sampled 60 days after TCRalphabeta/CD19-depleted stem cell transplant. The sequence was obtained from a male patient between 2 and 10 years old who had a stem cell transplant for acute lymphoblastic leukemia, so the T cells may come from the graft donor. The chain has TRBV11-2 and TRBJ1-1; D gene uncertain. CDR3 in DNA: TGTGCCAGCAGCTTGCAGGAATTGAACACTGAAGCTTTCTTT. Its translation is CASSLQELNTEAFF.